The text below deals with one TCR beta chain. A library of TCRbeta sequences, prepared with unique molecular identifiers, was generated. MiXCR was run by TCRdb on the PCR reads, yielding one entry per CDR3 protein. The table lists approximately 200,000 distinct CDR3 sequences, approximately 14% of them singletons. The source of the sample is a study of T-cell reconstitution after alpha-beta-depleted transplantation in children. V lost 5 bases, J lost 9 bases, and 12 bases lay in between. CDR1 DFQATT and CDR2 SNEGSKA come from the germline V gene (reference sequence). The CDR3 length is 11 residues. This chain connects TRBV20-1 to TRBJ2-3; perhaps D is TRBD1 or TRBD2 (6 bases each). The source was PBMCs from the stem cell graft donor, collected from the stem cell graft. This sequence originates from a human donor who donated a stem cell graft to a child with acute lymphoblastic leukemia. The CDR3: CSAEGEVTQYF. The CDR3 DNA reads TGCAGTGCTGAGGGGGAGGTGACGCAGTATTTT.